The 13 T cell receptor beta chains below come from one sample, sequenced in a study of blood T cell repertoires in COVID-19. Assay used: immunoSEQ multiplex PCR; TCRdb lists only in-frame clones, some missing. The sample yields 120,000 to 150,000 clones, roughly 88% seen once. Material for sequencing was peripheral blood. The receptors were sampled from a human donor in a cohort sampled during active COVID-19.

Regarding this clone: This sample includes further DNA sequences coding for the same CDR3. The chain links TRBV6-5 to TRBJ1-4; 10 bases fit TRBD1. CDR3 length: 15 residues. Germline CDR1 MNHEY, CDR2 SVGAGI. Trimming cost V 2 bases and J 7 bases; bases outside gene matches: 4. CDR3 protein: CASSYGRTGGEKLFF. The CDR3 DNA is TGTGCCAGCAGTTACGGAAGGACAGGGGGTGAAAAACTGTTTTTT.

J is TRBJ2-2 and V is TRBV7-2; TRBD2 matches at 8 bases. Germline lookup yields CDR1 SGHTA and CDR2 FQGNSA. This CDR3 is 15 amino acids long. J was trimmed by 6 bases and V by 5 bases; bases with no gene match: 8. This CDR3 is CASSPGLARAGELFF. The CDR3, as DNA: TGTGCCAGCAGCCCCGGACTAGCCAGGGCCGGGGAGCTGTTTTTT.

This rearrangement joins TRBV5-1 to TRBJ1-5, with D perhaps matching TRBD1 (5 bases). This CDR3 region has 15 residues. V shed 1 base and J shed 3 bases, with 11 bases lying between them. Germline V lookup: CDR1 SGHRS, CDR2 YFSETQ. The CDR3 nucleotides read TGCGCCAGCAGCTTGACGCCAGGGTACAATCAGCCCCAGCATTTT. It is translated as CASSLTPGYNQPQHF.

V and J are TRBV14 and TRBJ2-7, with TRBD1 matching 8 bases. The length of the CDR3 is 14 residues. Germline trimming cut 2 bases from V and 6 bases from J; bases unmatched to any gene: 6. CDR1 SGHDN and CDR2 FVKESK come from the germline V gene. CDR3 in DNA: TGTGCCAGCAGCCAAACAGGGGGATGGTTCGAGCAGTACTTC. It specifies CASSQTGGWFEQYF.

V and J are TRBV6-4 and TRBJ1-1; TRBD1 is a possible D gene (5 bases). CDR1 is MRHNA, CDR2 SNTAGT, per germline. V gave up 6 bases and J gave up 6 bases, with 14 bases separating them. The CDR3 is 13 amino acids. The CDR3 coding sequence is TGTGCCAGCAGCCCCGGCGGGGGGGCTGAAGCTTTCTTT. It encodes CASSPGGGAEAFF.

This clone occurred once. The genes are TRBV11-3 and TRBJ2-3; 12 bases map to TRBD2. CDR3 length: 17 amino acids. The germline V gene encodes CDR1 SGHNT and CDR2 YENEEA. Unmatched junction bases numbered 11, after V lost 5 bases and J lost 5 bases. The CDR3 loop reads CASSQTGLAGRGDTQYF. In DNA, the CDR3 is TGTGCCAGCAGCCAAACTGGACTAGCGGGGAGGGGAGATACGCAGTATTTT. Full variable domain (outside the CDR3, taken from reference TRBV11-3 and TRBJ2-3): EAGVVQSPRYKIIEKKQPVAFWCNPISGHNTLYWYLQNLGQGPELLIRYENEEAVDDSQLPKDRFSAERLKGVDSTLKIQPAELGDSAVYLCASSQTGLAGRGDTQYFGPGTRLTVL.

The sample holds a few counts of this clone. The chain employs TRBV18 and TRBJ1-3; 9 positions match TRBD1. Trimming took 2 bases from V and 3 from J; bases not matched to a gene: 5. Germline values: CDR1 KGHSH, CDR2 LQKENI. This CDR3 region has 16 residues. The CDR3 region has the DNA TGTGCCAGCTCACCAAGGAGGGACAGGGTTGGAAACACCATATATTTT. This encodes CASSPRRDRVGNTIYF. The whole variable domain, remainder taken from reference TRBV18 and TRBJ1-3, is NAGVMQNPRHLVRRRGQEARLRCSPMKGHSHVYWYRQLPEEGLKFMVYLQKENIIDESGMPKERFSAEFPKEGPSILRIQQVVRGDSAAYFCASSPRRDRVGNTIYFGEGSWLTVV.

The chain links TRBV12-5 to TRBJ2-1; perhaps TRBD2 as D (5 bases). This CDR3 is 14 amino acids long. V lost 1 base, J lost 10 bases, and 14 bases lay in between. CDR1 is LGHNT and CDR2 is FRNRAP in the germline V gene. The CDR3 DNA reads as TGTGCTAGTGGTTTGGCCCGACCGGGGAAGGAGCAGTTCTTC. This encodes CASGLARPGKEQFF. Full variable domain (remainder filled in from reference TRBV12-5 and TRBJ2-1): DARVTQTPRHKVTEMGQEVTMRCQPILGHNTVFWYRQTMMQGLELLAYFRNRAPLDDSGMPKDRFSAEMPDATLATLKIQPSEPRDSAVYFCASGLARPGKEQFFGPGTRLTVL.

The rearrangement joins TRBV29-1 to TRBJ2-7, with 9 nucleotides matching TRBD1. CDR1 and CDR2 from the germline V gene are SQVTM and ANQGSEA. The ends lost 5 bases at V and 5 bases at J; junction bases unmatched: 7. CDR3 length equals 13 residues. The CDR3 loop is CSVTRDRAHEQYF. CDR3 DNA: TGCAGCGTTACCCGGGACAGGGCCCACGAGCAGTACTTC.

V is TRBV3-1 (or the pseudogene TRBV3-2) and J is TRBJ2-2, with TRBD1 matching 8 bases. Trimming removed 0 bases from V and 0 bases from J; junction bases left unmatched: 6. CDR3 length: 18 residues. In germline, CDR1 is LGHDT, CDR2 YNNKEL (reference sequence). The CDR3 DNA is TGTGCCAGCAGCCAAGACCAAGACAGGGGCACGAACACCGGGGAGCTGTTTTTT. This codes for CASSQDQDRGTNTGELFF.

The gene calls are TRBV4-3 and TRBJ2-7, with D perhaps matching TRBD1 (6 bases). Germline V gene data show CDR1 as LGHNA and CDR2 as YSLEER. CDR3 length: 16 residues. Deletions cut 1 base from V and 3 bases from J, with 16 bases between. This CDR3 reads CASSQGGGRGGYEQYF. The CDR3 DNA follows: TGCGCCAGCAGCCAAGGGGGCGGCAGGGGCGGCTACGAGCAGTACTTC.

This chain uses TRBV5-4 with TRBJ1-2, with D tentatively TRBD1 (5 bases). Per the germline V gene, CDR1 is SGHNT and CDR2 is YYREEE (reference sequence). V shed 4 bases and J shed 3 bases, with 10 bases lying between them. The CDR3 spans 13 residues. The CDR3 DNA sequence: TGTGCCAGCAGCCCCGACAGCCACTATGGCTACACCTTC. This sequence encodes CASSPDSHYGYTF.

The V gene is TRBV18, the J gene TRBJ2-3; 10 bases map to TRBD2. The CDR3 runs to 17 residues. Germline V gene sequence: CDR1 KGHSH, CDR2 LQKENI. V lost 3 bases, J lost 4 bases, and 10 bases stayed unmatched. DNA for the CDR3: TGTGCCAGCTCACCGCTAGCCAGCGGGGGGGAATCAGATACGCAGTATTTT. Translated, it gives CASSPLASGGESDTQYF.